Listed here are 5 T cell receptor beta chains from one sample, sequenced in a study of a mutant IDH1 vaccine in newly diagnosed glioma. Sequencing used immunoSEQ multiplex PCR; TCRdb keeps in-frame clones, though not all of them. This table holds tens of thousands of clones, under 90% found once. Time point reported: baseline, week 1 (first vaccination visit). Treatment denoted: pre-vaccination baseline after standard-of-care therapy. This specimen consisted of PBMCs, obtained from a glioma patient treated with radiotherapy, temozolomide or both. These TCRs come from a woman aged 45 to 65 with glioma.

The rearrangement joins TRBV27 to TRBJ1-1, with 7 bases identical to TRBD1. The CDR3 covers 14 residues. V dropped 2 bases and J dropped 3; count of bases not matched to a gene: 3. Per the germline V gene, CDR1 is MNHEY and CDR2 is SMNVEV (reference sequence). The CDR3 region is CASSLDRVDTEAFF. CDR3 DNA sequence: TGTGCCAGCAGTTTAGACAGGGTCGACACTGAAGCTTTCTTT.

This sequence joins TRBV2 and TRBJ2-4; D ambiguous. The CDR3 loop spans 13 amino acids. V shed 1 base and J shed 7 bases, with 8 bases lying between them. Germline assignment: CDR1 SNHLY and CDR2 FYNNEI. The CDR3 spells CASSEGPGNIQYF. CDR3 nucleotides: TGTGCCAGCAGTGAAGGGCCCGGGAACATTCAGTACTTC.

This clone was recorded only once. Distinct nucleotide sequences in the sample also encode this CDR3. The V call is TRBV9, the J call TRBJ1-3; D is undetermined. From germline, CDR1 is SGDLS and CDR2 YYNGEE. V gave up 0 bases and J gave up 0 bases, with 4 bases separating them. CDR3 length: 14 residues. The CDR3 loop reads CASSVGSSGNTIYF. The CDR3 nucleotides are TGTGCCAGCAGCGTAGGAAGCTCTGGAAACACCATATATTTT. Based on the CDR3 plus reference TRBV9 and TRBJ1-3, the full variable domain is DSGVTQTPKHLITATGQRVTLRCSPRSGDLSVYWYQQSLDQGLQFLIQYYNGEERAKGNILERFSAQQFPDLHSELNLSSLELGDSALYFCASSVGSSGNTIYFGEGSWLTVV.

The gene calls are TRBV27 and TRBJ2-5, with 11 bases lining up with TRBD2. The CDR3 runs to 17 residues. The germline V gene encodes CDR1 MNHEY and CDR2 SMNVEV (reference sequence). Trimming cost V 5 bases and J 6 bases; bases outside gene matches: 14. The CDR3 coding sequence is TGTGCCAGCAGTCCGCTAGCGGGGGGCACCAAATTAAAGACCCAGTACTTC. Residues: CASSPLAGGTKLKTQYF.

The chain employs TRBV5-6 and TRBJ1-1; D not certain. The germline V gene encodes CDR1 SGHDT and CDR2 YYEEEE. V lost 2 bases, J lost 1 base, and 6 bases lay in between. The CDR3 loop spans 13 amino acids. The CDR3 here is CASSFGGNTEAFF. The CDR3 DNA follows: TGTGCCAGCAGCTTCGGCGGGAACACTGAAGCTTTCTTT.